The 25 T cell receptor beta chains below all came from one sample that was sequenced in a study of T cells in Graves' hyperthyroidism and ophthalmopathy. Template material for amplifying TCR beta CDR3 regions consisted of RNA transcripts. HTBI primers drove first-round RT-PCR of the TCR CDR3. From the multiplex PCR reads, TCRdb called clonotypes with MiXCR, one entry per CDR3 protein. This table holds about 840,000 distinct CDR3 sequences, more than 30% found once. Sequencing input: blood. Every receptor here comes from a man between 18 and 35 years old with Graves' hyperthyroidism.

The rearrangement joins TRBV7-2 to TRBJ2-5, with D perhaps assigned TRBD1 or TRBD2 (5 bases each). In germline, CDR1 is SGHTA, CDR2 FQGNSA. Trimming shortened V by 1 base and J by 6 bases, and 15 bases separated the two germline ends. The CDR3 length is 15 residues. The CDR3 region is CASSLDSAWGKTQYF. CDR3 DNA: TGTGCCAGCAGCTTAGATTCAGCTTGGGGGAAGACCCAGTACTTC.

The CDR3 DNA reads TGTGCCAGCAGCTCCCCGGCAGGGGAACACTACGAGCAGTACTTC. Its translation is CASSSPAGEHYEQYF. This sequence joins TRBV13 and TRBJ2-7, with D possibly being TRBD1 (6 bases). The V and J ends lost 4 bases and 3 bases respectively, with 16 bases between them. This CDR3 contains 15 residues. CDR1 PRHDT and CDR2 FYEKMQ come from the germline V gene (reference sequence). Together with reference TRBV13 and TRBJ2-7, the CDR3 gives the full variable domain: AAGVIQSPRHLIKEKRETATLKCYPIPRHDTVYWYQQGPGQDPQFLISFYEKMQSDKGSIPDRFSAQQFSDYHSELNMSSLELGDSALYFCASSSPAGEHYEQYFGPGTRLTVT.

This clonotype was picked up a small number of times. The chain couples TRBV20-1 to TRBJ1-1, with unresolved D. The CDR3 runs 11 residues. Germline values: CDR1 DFQATT, CDR2 SNEGSKA (reference sequence). Deletions cut 4 bases from V and 6 bases from J, with 9 bases between. The DNA of the CDR3 is TGCAGTGCTAAAGGGTATTCTGAAGCTTTCTTT. Its protein product is CSAKGYSEAFF.

This clonotype was found a few times. V gene TRBV7-6 combines with J gene TRBJ2-6; 12 nucleotides agree with TRBD2. The V segment lost 5 bases and the J segment 0 bases; nucleotides outside the gene matches: 8. Per the germline V gene, CDR1 is SGHVS and CDR2 is FNYEAQ. This CDR3 is built from 19 residues. The CDR3 protein is CASSRQTSGGDSGANVLTF. In nucleotides, the CDR3 is TGTGCCAGCAGCCGACAGACTAGCGGGGGAGACTCTGGGGCCAACGTCCTGACTTTC.

This clonotype was recorded at least ten times. The V call is TRBV7-9, the J call TRBJ1-4; possible D gene TRBD1, 6 bases. From germline, CDR1 is SEHNR and CDR2 FQNEAQ (reference sequence). CDR3 length: 15 residues. Trimming took off 5 bases at V and 6 bases at J, with 16 bases between the two ends. The CDR3 loop is CASSVTGQGYEKLFF. The CDR3 nucleotides are TGTGCCAGCAGCGTAACGGGACAAGGATATGAAAAACTGTTTTTT.

This clonotype was seen ten or more times. The gene calls are TRBV2 and TRBJ2-7; D is perhaps TRBD1 (6 bases). Trimming took 3 bases from V and 1 from J, leaving 10 bases between them. The length of the CDR3 is 14 residues. Germline CDR1 reads SNHLY; CDR2 reads FYNNEI. The CDR3 loop reads CASSDRGPSYEQYF. The CDR3 nucleotides are TGTGCCAGCAGTGACAGGGGCCCATCCTACGAGCAGTACTTC. Variable domain in full (rest from reference TRBV2 and TRBJ2-7): EPEVTQTPSHQVTQMGQEVILRCVPISNHLYFYWYRQILGQKVEFLVSFYNNEISEKSEIFDDQFSVERPDGSNFTLKIRSTKLEDSAMYFCASSDRGPSYEQYFGPGTRLTVT.

The chain is built from TRBV15 and TRBJ2-2; 14 positions agree with TRBD2. Trimming cost V 10 bases and J 5 bases; bases outside gene matches: 9. This CDR3 is built from 16 residues. Germline V gene data show CDR1 as LNHNV and CDR2 as YYDKDF (reference sequence). CDR3 bases: TGTGCCAGCAGACAGGGACTAGCGGGAGTTACCGGGGAGCTGTTTTTT. Translation: CASRQGLAGVTGELFF.

A word on this clonotype: The conserved closing phenylalanine or tryptophan is absent in this CDR3, likely reflecting a read error. No DNA is shown, since the ends of the CDR3 on it are uncertain; the CDR3 is the one TCRdb lists. This chain connects TRBV5-1 to TRBJ2-2; TRBD1, as called in the table, went unchecked against the DNA. Germline CDR1 and CDR2: SGHRS and YFSETQ. A total of 12 residues make up the CDR3, ends included. The CDR3 here is CASSSPRGRGTG.

The count of this clonotype is one. This chain joins TRBV20-1 and TRBJ1-5; 8 bases line up with TRBD1. Looked up from germline, CDR1 is DFQATT and CDR2 is SNEGSKA (reference sequence). The CDR3 has 16 residues. Trimming at V came to 3 bases and at J to 1 base, leaving 8 bases not matched to a gene. The CDR3 is CSARRRQGQSNQPQHF. CDR3 DNA: TGCAGTGCTAGGAGGAGACAGGGGCAAAGCAATCAGCCCCAGCATTTT.

This clonotype was picked up many times. This chain joins TRBV7-8 and TRBJ1-5, with 7 bases aligning to TRBD1. J was trimmed by 6 bases and V by 3 bases; bases with no gene match: 8. The CDR3 runs to 15 residues. Germline values: CDR1 SGHVS, CDR2 FQNEAQ. In nucleotides, the CDR3 is TGTGCCAGCAGCTTTGAAGGGGGCCTAGGTCAGCCCCAGCATTTT. Protein: CASSFEGGLGQPQHF.

This clonotype came up many times. The rearrangement joins TRBV19 to TRBJ1-5; TRBD1 matches at 7 bases. With 3 bases clipped from V and 6 bases from J, the junction kept 14 bases outside the gene matches. In germline, CDR1 is LNHDA, CDR2 SQIVND (reference sequence). The CDR3 length is 17 residues. CDR3 nucleotides: TGTGCCAGTAGTATTCCCCTCACAGGGGAGGAGGGTCAGCCCCAGCATTTT. Its protein product is CASSIPLTGEEGQPQHF.

This clonotype was seen at least ten times. This sequence joins TRBV15 and TRBJ1-1, with D unclear. The CDR3 runs 17 residues. Germline CDR1 LNHNV, CDR2 YYDKDF (reference sequence). V was cut by 3 bases and J by 0 bases, with 17 bases left in between. CDR3 DNA: TGTGCCACCAGCAGGGACCGGGGTCGCAGCATGAACACTGAAGCTTTCTTT. Its protein product is CATSRDRGRSMNTEAFF.

This clonotype was seen at least ten times. This CDR3 is CATSRDLPGRNTGELFF. The DNA for the CDR3 is TGTGCCACCAGCAGAGATCTTCCGGGCCGGAACACCGGGGAGCTGTTTTTT. The chain uses TRBV15 and TRBJ2-2; D unclear. The ends were cut back, 0 bases at V and 1 base at J, with 12 bases in the middle. The CDR3 contains 17 residues. CDR1 is LNHNV and CDR2 is YYDKDF in the germline V gene (reference sequence).

A word on this clonotype: One base away lies a much larger clone, so this may be a sequencing read error. The rearrangement joins TRBV2 to TRBJ1-1, with D possibly being TRBD1 (6 bases). This CDR3 comprises 13 residues. The V gene's germline CDR1 is SNHLY and CDR2 FYNNEI. The CDR3 region is CASSTRGDTEASF. The CDR3 coding sequence is TGTGCCAGCAGTACCCGGGGGGACACTGAAGCTTCCTTT.

Regarding this clonotype: The missing conserved phenylalanine or tryptophan at the end of this CDR3 makes a read error likely. This rearrangement joins TRBV5-4 to TRBJ1-1, with unresolved D. The germline V gene encodes CDR1 SGHNT and CDR2 YYREEE (reference sequence). The length of the CDR3 is 14 residues. The ends were cut back, 4 bases at V and 2 bases at J, with 12 bases in the middle. This CDR3 reads CASSDPDANTEAFL. CDR3 coding DNA: TGTGCCAGCAGCGACCCGGACGCTAACACTGAAGCTTTCCTT.

This clonotype showed up just a few times. The V call is TRBV30, the J call TRBJ1-5, with D possibly matching TRBD1 (6 bases). Per germline, CDR1 GTSNPN and CDR2 SVGIG (reference sequence). The V gene lost 4 bases and the J gene lost 3 bases, with 10 bases spanning the gap. The CDR3 has 13 amino acids. The CDR3 DNA sequence: TGTGCCTGGAACCGGGACATCAATCAGCCCCAGCATTTT. Translated, it gives CAWNRDINQPQHF.

Details on this clonotype: At one boundary the junction diverges from the germline segment, which might be a read error. The V gene is TRBV6-1, the J gene TRBJ2-5, with 7 bases identical to TRBD1. Looked up from germline, CDR1 is MNHNS and CDR2 is SASEGT. This CDR3 is 16 amino acids long. The chain's CDR3 is CASSEAARGPTQPQHF. CDR3 in DNA: TGTGCCAGCAGTGAAGCTGCAAGGGGGCCTACTCAGCCCCAGCATTTC.

This clonotype was detected many times. The rearrangement uses TRBV9 and TRBJ1-5; 8 nucleotides align to TRBD1. The CDR3 runs 15 residues. Trimming at V came to 6 bases and at J to 5 bases, leaving 10 bases not matched to a gene. Germline CDR1 SGDLS, CDR2 YYNGEE. Written as DNA, the CDR3 is TGTGCCAGCACCGAGACAGGGGAGAGGCATCAGCCCCAGCATTTT. It translates to CASTETGERHQPQHF.

To note about this clonotype: A read error may produce the germline difference seen at one junction end. The gene calls are TRBV7-2 and TRBJ2-7; unclear D gene. CDR3 length equals 12 residues. Germline CDR1 reads SGHTA; CDR2 reads FQGNSA. CDR3 in DNA: TGTGCCAGCGGCTTAGAGCTGGGCGAGCAGTACTTC. Its protein product is CASGLELGEQYF.

V is TRBV25-1 and J is TRBJ2-7, with D unresolved. There are 14 residues in the CDR3. CDR1 MGHDK and CDR2 SYGVNS come from the germline V gene. Trimming took off 4 bases at V and 6 bases at J, with 16 bases between the two ends. The DNA of the CDR3 is TGTGCCAGCAGTGCCCAGGCCGTCAAGGGCGAGCAGTACTTC. It is translated as CASSAQAVKGEQYF.

This clonotype was observed a few times. The V gene is TRBV7-9, the J gene TRBJ1-1, with 9 nucleotides matching TRBD1. The germline V gene encodes CDR1 SEHNR and CDR2 FQNEAQ (reference sequence). This CDR3 contains 17 residues. J was trimmed by 4 bases and V by 6 bases; bases with no gene match: 15. The chain's CDR3 is CASRQQRQGVRATEAFF. The CDR3 DNA follows: TGTGCCAGCAGACAGCAACGACAGGGGGTTCGAGCCACTGAAGCTTTCTTT.

The sample holds many counts of this clonotype. This chain uses TRBV9 with TRBJ1-1; D is uncertain. CDR3 length equals 14 residues. Looked up from germline, CDR1 is SGDLS and CDR2 is YYNGEE. V was trimmed by 4 bases and J by 6 bases, leaving 16 bases between them. This chain's CDR3 is CASSPRAKSPEAFF. The CDR3 DNA reads TGTGCCAGCAGCCCGCGGGCCAAAAGCCCTGAAGCTTTCTTT.

The V and J genes are TRBV6-1 and TRBJ1-5; D may be TRBD1 (6 bases). This CDR3 region has 15 residues. Trimming stripped 7 bases from V and 1 base from J, with 14 bases between. In germline, CDR1 is MNHNS, CDR2 SASEGT. Written as DNA, the CDR3 is TGTGCCAGCACCCCCACCAGGGGAAGCAATCAGCCCCAGCATTTT. It translates to CASTPTRGSNQPQHF.

This clonotype was recorded many times. This chain uses TRBV9 with TRBJ1-1; possibly TRBD1 for D (5 bases). The ends were cut back, 0 bases at V and 3 bases at J, with 9 bases in the middle. The CDR3 spans 14 residues. Looked up from germline, CDR1 is SGDLS and CDR2 is YYNGEE. Written as DNA, the CDR3 is TGTGCCAGCAGCGTAGGGACACTACACACTGAAGCTTTCTTT. Translating gives CASSVGTLHTEAFF.

This chain links TRBV6-5 with TRBJ2-7; D remains unclear. The V gene lost 10 bases and the J gene lost 6 bases, with 16 bases spanning the gap. Germline V gene sequence: CDR1 MNHEY, CDR2 SVGAGI. The CDR3 totals 12 residues. This CDR3 is CANSHSLGEQYF. The DNA of the CDR3 is TGTGCCAACAGCCACTCTCTAGGCGAGCAGTACTTC.